The rows below give T cell receptor beta chains drawn from one sample of a study of siplizumab effects on memory and regulatory T cells. TCRdb's table, derived via immunoSEQ multiplex PCR, lists solely in-frame clones and lacks some. The repertoire holds about 99,000 clones, with roughly 93% as singletons. Sequencing was performed on Tregs sorted from blood. Receptor source: a human donor in good health. Each CDR3 is given with its conserved first and last residue. Fields, in order: V gene, J gene, clone size, D gene, CDR3 protein, CDR3 DNA. D genes are given only for firm matches. Clone size is shown for a subset of rows, as once, few, many or a class of expanded clone.

v_call: TRBV9; j_call: TRBJ2-3; clone_size: -; d_call: TRBD2; cdr3_aa: CASSASIAGGLEDTQYF; cdr3_nt: TGTGCCAGCAGCGCATCGATAGCGGGAGGTTTGGAAGATACGCAGTATTTT
v_call: TRBV7-2; j_call: TRBJ2-3; clone_size: -; d_call: -; cdr3_aa: CASSFYGGHTDTQYF; cdr3_nt: TGTGCCAGCAGCTTCTACGGGGGGCACACAGATACGCAGTATTTT
v_call: TRBV9; j_call: TRBJ2-5; clone_size: -; d_call: TRBD2; cdr3_aa: CASSVTSGRETQYF; cdr3_nt: TGTGCCAGCAGCGTTACTAGCGGGAGAGAGACCCAGTACTTC
v_call: TRBV7-2; j_call: TRBJ1-2; clone_size: -; d_call: -; cdr3_aa: CASSPPYAGYTF; cdr3_nt: TGTGCCAGCAGCCCCCCGTACGCGGGCTACACCTTC
v_call: TRBV7-9; j_call: TRBJ2-5; clone_size: -; d_call: TRBD1; cdr3_aa: CASSSHGTVEETQYF; cdr3_nt: TGTGCCAGCAGCTCCCACGGGACAGTGGAAGAGACCCAGTACTTC
v_call: TRBV30; j_call: TRBJ2-7; clone_size: -; d_call: -; cdr3_aa: CAWSQRRAYEQYF; cdr3_nt: TGTGCCTGGAGTCAAAGGAGGGCCTACGAGCAGTACTTC
v_call: TRBV4-1; j_call: TRBJ2-3; clone_size: -; d_call: -; cdr3_aa: CASSQAPIPTDTQYF; cdr3_nt: TGCGCCAGCAGCCAAGCCCCAATCCCCACAGATACGCAGTATTTT
v_call: TRBV28; j_call: TRBJ2-3; clone_size: -; d_call: TRBD1; cdr3_aa: CASSRAGGTDTQYF; cdr3_nt: TGTGCCAGCAGTCGGGCAGGGGGAACAGATACGCAGTATTTT
v_call: TRBV4-1; j_call: TRBJ2-3; clone_size: -; d_call: -; cdr3_aa: CASSQDPRGSTDTQYF; cdr3_nt: TGCGCCAGCAGCCAAGATCCCAGGGGAAGCACAGATACGCAGTATTTT
v_call: TRBV5-1; j_call: TRBJ2-1; clone_size: -; d_call: -; cdr3_aa: CASSLIMVGSTAYNEQFF; cdr3_nt: TGCGCCAGCAGCTTGATTATGGTGGGGTCTACGGCTTACAATGAGCAGTTCTTC
v_call: TRBV11-3; j_call: TRBJ2-1; clone_size: -; d_call: -; cdr3_aa: CASNNGSLYNEQFF; cdr3_nt: TGTGCCAGCAACAACGGGAGTCTCTACAATGAGCAGTTCTTC
v_call: TRBV30; j_call: TRBJ1-1; clone_size: -; d_call: -; cdr3_aa: CAWSVTAVNTEAFF; cdr3_nt: TGTGCCTGGAGTGTGACAGCGGTGAACACTGAAGCTTTCTTT
v_call: TRBV30; j_call: TRBJ2-5; clone_size: -; d_call: TRBD2; cdr3_aa: CAWTSGATQYF; cdr3_nt: TGTGCCTGGACTAGCGGGGCCACCCAGTACTTC
v_call: TRBV29-1; j_call: TRBJ1-5; clone_size: -; d_call: -; cdr3_aa: CSAAWALGQPQHF; cdr3_nt: TGCAGCGCCGCTTGGGCCTTGGGTCAGCCCCAGCATTTT
v_call: TRBV7-9; j_call: TRBJ1-1; clone_size: few; d_call: -; cdr3_aa: CASSLGVMNTEAFF; cdr3_nt: TGTGCCAGCAGCTTGGGGGTCATGAACACTGAAGCTTTCTTT
v_call: TRBV7-6; j_call: TRBJ2-7; clone_size: -; d_call: TRBD2; cdr3_aa: CASSLGPAGSSYEQYF; cdr3_nt: TGTGCCAGCAGCTTAGGGCCAGCGGGGAGCTCCTACGAGCAGTACTTC
v_call: TRBV19; j_call: TRBJ1-1; clone_size: -; d_call: -; cdr3_aa: CASSRTDTEAFF; cdr3_nt: TGTGCCAGTAGTAGGACAGACACTGAAGCTTTCTTT
v_call: TRBV9; j_call: TRBJ1-4; clone_size: -; d_call: -; cdr3_aa: CASSVGYIREKLFF; cdr3_nt: TGTGCCAGCAGCGTCGGATATATTAGGGAAAAACTGTTTTTT
v_call: TRBV30; j_call: TRBJ1-3; clone_size: -; d_call: TRBD1; cdr3_aa: CAWRLGTAPGNTIYF; cdr3_nt: TGTGCCTGGAGACTCGGGACAGCTCCTGGAAACACCATATATTTT
v_call: TRBV5-8; j_call: TRBJ2-7; clone_size: -; d_call: -; cdr3_aa: CASSPDRVRGGPSEQYF; cdr3_nt: TGTGCCAGCAGCCCAGACAGGGTCAGGGGGGGTCCCTCCGAGCAGTACTTC
v_call: TRBV25-1; j_call: TRBJ1-1; clone_size: once; d_call: -; cdr3_aa: CASGEGGNTEAFF; cdr3_nt: TGTGCCAGCGGGGAGGGGGGGAACACTGAAGCTTTCTTT
v_call: TRBV10-3; j_call: TRBJ2-1; clone_size: once; d_call: TRBD1; cdr3_aa: CAISEWNRGISSYNEQFF; cdr3_nt: TGTGCCATCAGTGAGTGGAACAGGGGGATTAGCTCCTACAATGAGCAGTTCTTC
v_call: TRBV7-6; j_call: TRBJ1-4; clone_size: -; d_call: TRBD1; cdr3_aa: CASSLQGLGEKLFF; cdr3_nt: TGTGCCAGCAGCCTACAGGGGCTGGGTGAAAAACTGTTTTTT
v_call: TRBV9; j_call: TRBJ1-1; clone_size: -; d_call: TRBD1; cdr3_aa: CASSVAMGQGETEAFF; cdr3_nt: TGTGCCAGCAGCGTGGCGATGGGACAGGGAGAAACTGAAGCTTTCTTT
v_call: TRBV30; j_call: TRBJ2-5; clone_size: -; d_call: -; cdr3_aa: CAWSVGRGQETQYF; cdr3_nt: TGTGCCTGGAGTGTAGGCAGGGGCCAAGAGACCCAGTACTTC
v_call: TRBV5-1; j_call: TRBJ2-4; clone_size: -; d_call: -; cdr3_aa: CASSWRWGSENIQYF; cdr3_nt: TGCGCCAGCAGCTGGCGGTGGGGTTCGGAAAACATTCAGTACTTC